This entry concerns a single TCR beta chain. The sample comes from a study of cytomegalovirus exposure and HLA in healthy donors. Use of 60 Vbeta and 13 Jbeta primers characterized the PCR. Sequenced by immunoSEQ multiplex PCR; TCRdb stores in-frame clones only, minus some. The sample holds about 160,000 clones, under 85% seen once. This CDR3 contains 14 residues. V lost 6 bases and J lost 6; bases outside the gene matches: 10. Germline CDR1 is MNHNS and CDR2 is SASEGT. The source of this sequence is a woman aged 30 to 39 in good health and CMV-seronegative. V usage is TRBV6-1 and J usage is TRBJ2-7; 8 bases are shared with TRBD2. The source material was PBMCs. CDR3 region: CASSFSGEAPEQYF. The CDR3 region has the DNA TGTGCCAGCAGCTTTAGCGGGGAAGCCCCCGAGCAGTACTTC.